Following are 28 T cell receptor beta chains from one sample sequenced in a study of blood T cell repertoires in COVID-19. This table comes from immunoSEQ multiplex PCR, and its TCRdb copy is limited to in-frame clones, with some not included. The data show roughly 150,000 clones, 80% to 90% seen once. The source material was peripheral blood. These receptors came from a man in his late teens or twenties with COVID-19, enrolled during active disease.

V is TRBV5-8 and J is TRBJ2-5; no reliable D call. Deletions cut 1 base from V and 1 base from J, with 5 bases between. Germline-derived CDR1 and CDR2 are SGHTS and YDEGEE. The CDR3 totals 13 residues. The CDR3 DNA sequence: TGTGCCAGCAGCTTGTCAGGCCAAGAGACCCAGTACTTC. Translating gives CASSLSGQETQYF.

This sequence joins TRBV27 and TRBJ1-2; possible D gene TRBD1, 5 bases. From germline, CDR1 is MNHEY and CDR2 SMNVEV (reference sequence). Trimming took off 6 bases at V and 4 bases at J, with 15 bases between the two ends. The CDR3 has 14 residues. The CDR3 nucleotides are TGTGCCAGCAGGCCTTGGGCAGGGCCCTATGGCTACACCTTC. Protein: CASRPWAGPYGYTF.

The chain combines TRBV4-3 with TRBJ2-7; 9 positions agree with TRBD2. The CDR3 covers 19 residues. V lost 0 bases, J lost 2 bases, and 14 bases stayed unmatched. In germline, CDR1 is LGHNA, CDR2 YSLEER. The CDR3 spells CASSQEWLAGSPLAYEQYF. The CDR3 DNA follows: TGCGCCAGCAGCCAAGAGTGGCTAGCGGGAAGTCCCCTCGCCTACGAGCAGTACTTC.

V is TRBV4-1 and J is TRBJ2-7; D is perhaps TRBD2 (6 bases). The CDR3 is 16 amino acids. Germline V lookup: CDR1 MGHRA, CDR2 YSYEKL. V lost 0 bases, J lost 2 bases, and 14 bases lay in between. DNA of the CDR3: TGCGCCAGCAGCCAAGATCGGGCGGGGACCGCCTACGAGCAGTACTTC. This sequence encodes CASSQDRAGTAYEQYF.

The chain couples TRBV28 to TRBJ2-6, with 9 bases identical to TRBD1. From germline, CDR1 is MDHEN and CDR2 SYDVKM. Losses at the gene ends were 5 bases for V and 0 bases for J; bases not matched to a gene: 11. This CDR3 is 19 amino acids long. The CDR3 DNA sequence: TGTGCCAGCAGTGGGACCGGGACAGGGTCTGTCTCTGGGGCCAACGTCCTGACTTTC. It specifies CASSGTGTGSVSGANVLTF.

The CDR3 sequence is CAWARDRDFYSSYNEQFF. Written as DNA, the CDR3 is TGTGCCTGGGCGAGGGACAGGGATTTTTATAGCTCCTACAATGAGCAGTTCTTC. V is TRBV30 and J is TRBJ2-1; TRBD1 agrees at 9 bases. This CDR3 is 18 amino acids long. Germline loops: CDR1 GTSNPN, CDR2 SVGIG (reference sequence). Trimming at V came to 5 bases and at J to 0 bases, leaving 14 bases not matched to a gene.

The V gene is TRBV2, the J gene TRBJ2-7; 10 bases match TRBD2. V was pared by 8 bases and J by 3 bases, with 4 bases of the junction left unmatched. This CDR3 has 13 residues. Germline-derived CDR1 and CDR2 are SNHLY and FYNNEI. The CDR3 is CASQRLAGYEQYF. In DNA form, the CDR3 reads TGTGCCAGCCAGAGACTAGCGGGCTACGAGCAGTACTTC.

The sample holds one count of this clone. The chain joins TRBV28 to TRBJ2-7; 8 nucleotides align to TRBD1. The J segment lost 3 bases and the V segment lost 6 bases, leaving 22 bases of the junction unmatched. The germline CDR1 and CDR2 sequences are MDHEN and SYDVKM. CDR3 length: 19 residues. The DNA for the CDR3 is TGTGCCAGCAGCCCTACCGGGACAGGCTACCTCAAGTTCTACTACGAGCAGTACTTC. This sequence encodes CASSPTGTGYLKFYYEQYF.

This clone appeared a few times. The rearrangement links TRBV6-2 or TRBV6-3 to TRBJ1-1, with TRBD1 as a possible D gene (5 bases). CDR1 is MNHEY and CDR2 is SVGEGT in the germline V gene. Trimming removed 6 bases at V and 0 bases at J, with 11 bases between. The CDR3 totals 14 residues. CDR3 region: CASSRRALNTEAFF. For the CDR3, the DNA is TGTGCCAGCAGCCGCAGGGCATTGAACACTGAAGCTTTCTTT.

The CDR3 loop reads CASSSRANTGELFF. As DNA, the CDR3 is TGTGCCAGCAGCTCCCGGGCGAACACCGGGGAGCTGTTTTTT. The V call is TRBV7-9, the J call TRBJ2-2; no firm D call. This CDR3 has 14 amino acids. V gave up 4 bases and J gave up 0 bases, with 6 bases separating them. The germline V gene encodes CDR1 SEHNR and CDR2 FQNEAQ (reference sequence).

The chain employs TRBV28 and TRBJ2-2; 7 bases map to TRBD1. CDR3 length equals 18 residues. Trimming at V came to 0 bases and at J to 4 bases, leaving 11 bases not matched to a gene. Germline V gives CDR1 MDHEN, CDR2 SYDVKM. In DNA form, the CDR3 reads TGTGCCAGCAGTTTATGGACGACAGGGCTCCTTTCCACCGGGGAGCTGTTTTTT. Encoded protein: CASSLWTTGLLSTGELFF.

As regards this clone: A junction end diverges from the germline sequence, so it may reflect a read error. CDR3 sequence reads: CASSSLRGLQNEKLLF. CDR3 nucleotides: TGTGCCAGCAGTTCACTAAGGGGGCTTCAGAATGAAAAACTGCTTTTT. The V and J genes are TRBV28 and TRBJ1-4; 7 nucleotides match TRBD1. This CDR3 is built from 16 residues. CDR1 is MDHEN and CDR2 is SYDVKM in the germline V gene.

The V gene is TRBV6-5, the J gene TRBJ1-5; 9 bases agree with TRBD1. This CDR3 is 14 amino acids long. The ends lost 11 bases at V and 0 bases at J; junction bases unmatched: 5. Per the germline V gene, CDR1 is MNHEY and CDR2 is SVGAGI. This CDR3 is CAAGTGYSNQPQHF. The CDR3 DNA reads as TGTGCCGCCGGGACAGGGTATAGCAATCAGCCCCAGCATTTT.

The chain links TRBV7-3 to TRBJ2-5; 7 bases are a match to TRBD1. The V gene end was trimmed by 5 bases and the J gene end by 4 bases; junction bases not matched to a gene: 10. There are 15 residues in the CDR3. Germline V gene data show CDR1 as SGHTA and CDR2 as FQGTGA. The CDR3 protein is CASSPRTGRGETQYF. The CDR3 DNA is TGTGCCAGCAGCCCCCGGACAGGTCGTGGAGAGACCCAGTACTTC.

This clone was observed a single time. The chain links TRBV4-1 to TRBJ2-7; no firm D call. Trimming took 4 bases from V and 4 from J, leaving 14 bases between them. This CDR3 comprises 14 residues. Germline CDR1 is MGHRA and CDR2 is YSYEKL. The CDR3 spells CASSPHDKRYEQYF. The CDR3 nucleotides read TGCGCCAGCAGCCCGCACGACAAACGTTACGAGCAGTACTTC.

This chain links TRBV24-1 with TRBJ1-3; D is possibly TRBD1 (6 bases). The germline gives CDR1 KGHDR, CDR2 SFDVKD. The CDR3 is made up of 14 amino acids. V lost 0 bases and J 8 bases, leaving 10 bases between the germline ends. CDR3 nucleotides: TGTGCCACCAGTGATTTGTACAGGGCGGACACCATATATTTT. It is translated as CATSDLYRADTIYF.

The chain employs TRBV28 and TRBJ1-5; 9 bases agree with TRBD1. Germline loops: CDR1 MDHEN, CDR2 SYDVKM. The ends lost 3 bases at V and 8 bases at J; junction bases unmatched: 5. The CDR3 length is 14 residues. The CDR3 spells CASSFTGGFKPQHF. The CDR3 DNA reads as TGTGCCAGCAGTTTTACAGGGGGCTTTAAGCCCCAGCATTTT.

The chain recombines TRBV7-6 with TRBJ2-7, with 11 bases that match TRBD1. Losses at the gene ends were 5 bases for V and 4 bases for J; bases not matched to a gene: 7. This CDR3 comprises 15 residues. CDR1 SGHVS and CDR2 FNYEAQ come from the germline V gene. CDR3 protein: CASSRAGTGGYEQYF. DNA for the CDR3: TGTGCCAGCAGCCGCGCCGGGACAGGGGGATACGAGCAGTACTTC.

The chain employs TRBV19 and TRBJ1-5, with D perhaps TRBD1 (5 bases). The germline V gene encodes CDR1 LNHDA and CDR2 SQIVND (reference sequence). V dropped 6 bases and J dropped 2 bases, with 14 bases sitting between them. The CDR3 extends over 15 amino acids. As DNA, the CDR3 is TGTGCCAGTAGACCAGGGCTGAAAGGCAATCAGCCCCAGCATTTT. Its translation: CASRPGLKGNQPQHF.

The chain couples TRBV19 to TRBJ2-7, with D unclear. The germline CDR1 and CDR2 sequences are LNHDA and SQIVND (reference sequence). V was clipped by 2 bases and J by 3 bases, with 11 bases between them. The CDR3 runs to 14 residues. The CDR3 spells CASSIKGSYYEQYF. The CDR3 nucleotides are TGTGCCAGTAGTATAAAAGGTAGCTACTACGAGCAGTACTTC.

In its sample, this clone was seen once. The chain recombines TRBV9 with TRBJ2-5; TRBD2 is a possible D gene (7 bases). The germline V gene has CDR1 SGDLS and CDR2 YYNGEE. V was shortened by 0 bases and J by 0 bases, with 18 bases between the two germline ends. This CDR3 spans 18 amino acids. DNA for the CDR3: TGTGCCAGCAGCGTAGGGGGAGGGACATTAGTGTACCAAGAGACCCAGTACTTC. It specifies CASSVGGGTLVYQETQYF.

This chain links TRBV2 with TRBJ1-5; 8 bases line up with TRBD1. The CDR3 runs 14 residues. The V gene's germline CDR1 is SNHLY and CDR2 FYNNEI. After removal of 7 bases from V and 7 bases from J, the junction contained 9 bases not matched to a gene. The CDR3 reads CASNPQGGWQPQHF. CDR3 bases: TGTGCCAGCAACCCACAGGGGGGCTGGCAGCCCCAGCATTTT.

J is TRBJ2-4 and V is TRBV28; 10 nucleotides line up with TRBD2. CDR3 length: 17 residues. Germline CDR1 reads MDHEN; CDR2 reads SYDVKM. V trimming: 7 bases; J trimming: 6 bases; junction bases outside the gene matches: 15. DNA of the CDR3: TGTGCCAGCAACGGCCCCCCTCTAGCGGGAGATATAAACATTCAGTACTTC. Its translation: CASNGPPLAGDINIQYF.

This chain connects TRBV10-3 to TRBJ2-2; 8 bases are a match to TRBD1. Germline CDR1 ENHRY, CDR2 SYGVKD. CDR3 length equals 17 residues. With 6 bases clipped from V and 7 bases from J, the junction kept 16 bases outside the gene matches. CDR3 sequence reads: CAIRPQGGSGGSGELFF. The CDR3 coding sequence is TGTGCCATCAGACCACAGGGGGGCAGTGGAGGAAGCGGGGAGCTGTTTTTT.

V usage is TRBV27 and J usage is TRBJ2-4, with 7 positions matching TRBD1. The germline CDR1 and CDR2 sequences are MNHEY and SMNVEV (reference sequence). With V trimmed by 5 bases and J by 6 bases, 7 bases remained unmatched. The CDR3 runs 14 residues. The CDR3 DNA follows: TGTGCCAGCAGTCGCCCGGGACAGTTAAACATTCAGTACTTC. Protein sequence: CASSRPGQLNIQYF.

The CDR3 spells CATSGPLTGTYEQYF. The CDR3 nucleotides are TGTGCCACCAGCGGACCTTTAACAGGGACCTACGAGCAGTACTTC. The chain recombines TRBV15 with TRBJ2-7; D may be TRBD1 (6 bases). The CDR3 spans 15 residues. The V end lost 5 bases, the J end lost 2 bases, and 16 bases lay between the germline ends. CDR1 is LNHNV, CDR2 YYDKDF, per germline (reference sequence).

The chain recombines TRBV6-4 with TRBJ2-7; weak D call: TRBD1 (6 bases). The CDR3 has 14 amino acids. Germline V gives CDR1 MRHNA, CDR2 SNTAGT. The V gene lost 3 bases and the J gene lost 2 bases, with 11 bases spanning the gap. The CDR3 sequence: CASSDGTPPYEQYF. The DNA of the CDR3 is TGTGCCAGCAGTGATGGGACACCCCCCTACGAGCAGTACTTC.

This chain links TRBV6-4 with TRBJ1-2; 10 nucleotides agree with TRBD1. There are 17 residues in the CDR3. Germline lookup yields CDR1 MRHNA and CDR2 SNTAGT. V was clipped by 4 bases and J by 7 bases; unmatched bases: 15. DNA for the CDR3: TGTGCCAGCAGTGCACGGGACAGGGGAAAACCAGGGTCTGGCTACACCTTC. Translating it yields CASSARDRGKPGSGYTF.